A selection of T cell receptor beta chains follows, all from one sample in a study of CD8 T cells in Susac syndrome. TCRdb reanalysed the immunoSEQ multiplex PCR reads using MiXCR and keeps one entry per CDR3 protein. The sample records around 200,000 distinct CDR3 sequences, around 93% being singletons. The material sequenced was CD4+ T cells from PBMCs. The receptor source for this set is a human donor with multiple sclerosis. Both conserved end residues are part of each CDR3. A D gene is named only where the DNA matches it firmly. Size is stated for part of the rows, as once, few or many counts, or as a class when the clone is expanded.

v_call	j_call	clone_size	d_call	cdr3_nt	cdr3_aa
TRBV25-1	TRBJ2-7	-	-	TGTGCCAGCAGTGAAATGGACTACGAGCAGTACTTC	CASSEMDYEQYF
TRBV23-1	TRBJ2-5	-	TRBD1	TGCGCCAGCAGTCCGCGGGACAGGGAGTTTGGAAAGACCCAGTACTTC	CASSPRDREFGKTQYF
TRBV15	TRBJ2-5	-	-	TGTGCCACCAGCAACGACAGGTTGGGGAGGGAGACCCAGTACTTC	CATSNDRLGRETQYF
TRBV12-3/TRBV12-4	TRBJ1-6	-	-	TGTGCCAGCAGTTTCCGCCTTCAGACGTCACCCCTCCACTTT	CASSFRLQTSPLHF
TRBV11-1	TRBJ2-5	-	-	TGTGCCAGCACCTTAGGAGGGGGTGGCCAAGAGACCCAGTACTTC	CASTLGGGGQETQYF
TRBV5-1	TRBJ2-1	-	TRBD1	TGCGCCAGCAGGTCGGGACAGGGATCCTACAATGAGCAGTTCTTC	CASRSGQGSYNEQFF
TRBV5-4	TRBJ2-1	-	-	TGTGCCAGCAGCCAACAGGGAGGCCCACACAATGAGCAGTTCTTC	CASSQQGGPHNEQFF
TRBV18	TRBJ1-2	-	-	TGTGCCAGCTCACCACGCGCCAGGGGAGATGGCTACACCTTC	CASSPRARGDGYTF
TRBV9	TRBJ1-1	-	-	TGTGCCAGCAGCGTAGTCCAGGATCCCATGAACACTGAAGCTTTCTTT	CASSVVQDPMNTEAFF
TRBV29-1	TRBJ1-2	-	-	TGCAGCGTTGAGGGGGTAAATCCGGGCTATGGCTACACCTTC	CSVEGVNPGYGYTF
TRBV6-6	TRBJ2-5	once	TRBD1	TGTGCCAGCAGTTACCCGGACAGGGGTGGAGAGACCCAGTACTTC	CASSYPDRGGETQYF
TRBV20-1	TRBJ2-3	-	-	TGCAGTGCCCTTACTCCGACTGGCACAGATACGCAGTATTTT	CSALTPTGTDTQYF
TRBV7-9	TRBJ1-1	-	TRBD1	TGTGCCAGCAGCACACGACAGGGGGATCCGGCTTTCTTT	CASSTRQGDPAFF
TRBV30	TRBJ2-7	-	TRBD2	TGTGCCTGGAGTGTAAGCGGGGCCTACGAGCAGTACTTC	CAWSVSGAYEQYF
TRBV3-1	TRBJ2-3	once	-	TGTGCCAGCAGCCAAGAGGGCAGCGCAGATACGCAGTATTTT	CASSQEGSADTQYF
TRBV2	TRBJ2-4	once	TRBD1	TGTGCCAGCGCCGGGACAGTCGAAAACATTCAGTACTTC	CASAGTVENIQYF
TRBV15	TRBJ1-1	-	-	TGTGCCACCGGCGTCAGTCCGGACACTGAAGCTTTCTTT	CATGVSPDTEAFF
TRBV12-5	TRBJ1-6	-	-	TGTGCTAGTGGTTCGAGGGCGGGGAGTGATTCACCCCTCCACTTT	CASGSRAGSDSPLHF
TRBV20-1	TRBJ1-5	-	-	TGCAGTGCCCGCAAGGACAATCAGCCCCAGCATTTT	CSARKDNQPQHF
TRBV27	TRBJ2-7	-	TRBD1	TGTGCCAGCCGGACAGGGTGGAGCGAGCAGTACTTC	CASRTGWSEQYF
TRBV24-1	TRBJ2-3	-	-	TGTGCCACCAGTGACCCCGGGATCGATACGCAGTATTTT	CATSDPGIDTQYF
TRBV27	TRBJ2-3	-	-	TGTGCCAGCACCTACCTTGGACGGGGAAGCACAGATACGCAGTATTTT	CASTYLGRGSTDTQYF
TRBV3-1	TRBJ2-2	once	TRBD2	TGTGCCAGCAGCCAAATCCCGGGGGGCACCGGGGAGCTGTTTTTT	CASSQIPGGTGELFF
TRBV29-1	TRBJ2-1	-	-	TGCAGCGTCCCGGGTGGCCCCCAGAATGAGCAGTTCTTC	CSVPGGPQNEQFF
TRBV20-1	TRBJ2-3	-	TRBD2	TGCAGTGCTGGACTAGCGGGGGGGCCAATCGGCACAGATACGCAGTATTTT	CSAGLAGGPIGTDTQYF
TRBV3-1	TRBJ1-6	-	-	TGTGCCAGCAGCCAAGATCAGAGGTTATCCTCACCCCTCCACTTT	CASSQDQRLSSPLHF
TRBV7-9	TRBJ2-7	-	TRBD2	TGTGCCAGCAGCATAACTAGCGACTCCTACGAGCAGTACTTC	CASSITSDSYEQYF
TRBV6-2/TRBV6-3	TRBJ2-3	-	TRBD1	TGTGCCAGCAGTTACGTTTACAGGGGGCCGACAGATACGCAGTATTTT	CASSYVYRGPTDTQYF
TRBV15	TRBJ1-2	-	-	TGTGCCACCAGCAGGCTCAACTATGGCTACACCTTC	CATSRLNYGYTF
TRBV30	TRBJ2-2	-	-	TGTGCCTGGATGTCAGGGGTACCCCGGGAGCTGTTTTTT	CAWMSGVPRELFF
TRBV30	TRBJ1-2	-	TRBD1	TGTGCCTGTAACAGGGGCACGAACTATGGCTACACCTTC	CACNRGTNYGYTF
TRBV20-1	TRBJ2-1	-	-	TGCAGTGCTAGAGTCTCAGTCGGGGGCCGATACAATGAGCAGTTCTTC	CSARVSVGGRYNEQFF
TRBV19	TRBJ2-5	-	-	TGTGCCAGTAGTGTGGGACCTACTGAGGGCGAGACCCAGTACTTC	CASSVGPTEGETQYF
TRBV9	TRBJ2-1	-	-	TGTGCCAGCAGCGTAGGAAGCGTCCTGGCGGAGAATGAGCAGTTCTTC	CASSVGSVLAENEQFF
TRBV7-8	TRBJ1-2	once	-	TGTGCCAGCAGCTTAGCGACCGACAGCAGCTATGGCTACACCTTC	CASSLATDSSYGYTF
TRBV5-4	TRBJ2-5	once	TRBD2	TGTGCCAGCAGCCGGACTAGCGGGGTCCAAGAGACCCAGTACTTC	CASSRTSGVQETQYF
TRBV7-9	TRBJ1-5	-	-	TGTGCCAGCAGCTTAGACGAGGGGGGGTCCCAGCATTTT	CASSLDEGGSQHF
TRBV19	TRBJ2-3	-	TRBD2	TGTGCCAGTAGCACGGGACTAGCGAAGGGAGATACGCAGTATTTT	CASSTGLAKGDTQYF
TRBV3-1	TRBJ2-1	-	-	TGTGCCAGCAGCCAAACTTCAGGGAATGTCGATGAGCAGTTCTTC	CASSQTSGNVDEQFF
TRBV9	TRBJ2-3	-	TRBD1	TGTGCCAGCAGCGTAACTGGGACAGGGGCAGATACGCAGTATTTT	CASSVTGTGADTQYF
TRBV29-1	TRBJ2-4	-	TRBD1	TGCAGCGTTGAAGTTACAGGGGGCAACATTCAGTACTTC	CSVEVTGGNIQYF
TRBV15	TRBJ2-7	-	-	TGTGCCACCAGCAGAGGGGCGGTTACCTACAACGAGCAGTACTTC	CATSRGAVTYNEQYF
TRBV9	TRBJ2-5	-	TRBD2	TGTGCCAGCAACCAAGCGGGGGAAGAGACCCAGTACTTC	CASNQAGEETQYF
TRBV30	TRBJ2-7	-	-	TGTGCCTGGAGGGCTCTAGCGGAGACAGGATACTTC	CAWRALAETGYF
TRBV18	TRBJ1-2	-	TRBD1	TGTGCCAGCTCCCCCGGGACAGGGGTCGCTAACTATGGCTACACCTTC	CASSPGTGVANYGYTF
TRBV5-1	TRBJ2-5	-	TRBD1	TGCGCCAGCAGCCGAGGGGGACAGGCGGAGACCCAGTACTTC	CASSRGGQAETQYF
TRBV7-9	TRBJ2-3	-	-	TGTGCCAGCAGCTTAATTGCAGGGCCTAGCACAGATACGCAGTATTTT	CASSLIAGPSTDTQYF
TRBV2	TRBJ2-7	once	-	TGTGCCACCTGGGGACTGCTCCACTACGAGCAGTACTTC	CATWGLLHYEQYF
TRBV7-9	TRBJ1-1	-	-	TGTGCCAGCAGCCCCGGGACGGGGAGGAACACTGAAGCTTTCTTT	CASSPGTGRNTEAFF
TRBV5-6	TRBJ2-5	-	-	TGTGCCAGCAGCTTGGTGACAGGCGCTGGGGAGACCCAGTACTTC	CASSLVTGAGETQYF
TRBV4-1	TRBJ2-3	-	-	TGCGCCAGCAGCCAGATCTATGATACGCAGTATTTT	CASSQIYDTQYF
TRBV30	TRBJ2-5	-	TRBD1	TGTGCCTGGAAAGGGGGCGGAGAGACCCAGTACTTC	CAWKGGGETQYF
TRBV3-1	TRBJ2-1	-	-	TGTGCCAGCAGCTCAGGGGGGAGGACGGCCAATGAGCAGTTCTTC	CASSSGGRTANEQFF
TRBV18	TRBJ2-3	-	-	TGTGCCAGCTCACCGGGGGACGCAGATACGCAGTATTTT	CASSPGDADTQYF
TRBV3-1	TRBJ2-5	-	-	TGTGCCAGCAGCCTTATACAAGAGACCCAGTACTTC	CASSLIQETQYF